The entry below describes one T cell receptor beta chain. Its target is unknown. These data are taken from a study of monozygotic twins with inflammatory bowel disease. Study-wide points: Clonotype overlap with others was lower in IBD patients than in healthy twins, a difference that was greatest with disease activity.

From its re-call of the 5' RACE reads, TCRdb lists each CDR3 protein once, without DNA. This sample's clone table lists a few hundred thousand distinct CDR3 sequences. The germline V gene encodes CDR1 SGHTA and CDR2 FQGNSA. This CDR3 contains 14 residues. The V call is TRBV7-2, the J call TRBJ2-5; TCRdb names TRBD1, which stays unverified in the absence of DNA. The sequenced sample consisted of blood. The sequence was obtained from a human donor with ulcerative colitis or Crohn's disease, or a healthy co-twin of an affected twin (not recorded which). The CDR3 loop reads CASTKDRVKETQYF. The variable domain in full, with the rest retrieved from reference TRBV7-2 and TRBJ2-5, is GAGVSQSPSNKVTEKGKDVELRCDPISGHTALYWYRQSLGQGLEFLIYFQGNSAPDKSGLPSDRFSAERTGGSVSTLTIQRTQQEDSAVYLCASTKDRVKETQYFGPGTRLLVL.